This TCR beta chain was identified in a study of shared T cell receptors in the human thymus. Clones were read by immunoSEQ multiplex PCR, and TCRdb kept only the in-frame ones, dropping some. The sample lists over 650,000 clones; about 87% were seen once. This sample also appeared in a second study, on human thymus T cells. From that report: Related research described strongly overlapping thymic repertoires in unrelated people.

The clonotype was recovered from a boy in the first two years of life with a congenital heart defect. The source material was thymocytes.

The CDR3 is CASTGGTDTQYF. CDR3 bases: TGTGCCAGCACAGGGGGAACAGATACGCAGTATTTT. This chain uses TRBV27 with TRBJ2-3, with TRBD1 matching 7 bases. The trim removed 7 bases at V and 3 bases at J, leaving 1 base unmatched. This CDR3 spans 12 amino acids. Germline V CDR1 and CDR2: MNHEY, SMNVEV (reference sequence).